This T cell receptor beta chain originates from a study of CXCR3-negative and CXCR3-positive naive CD8 T cells (dated by TCRdb to the late 2010s). Broadly, across the study: Approximately 130 million TRB reads were obtained in total, roughly 1.5 +/- 0.3 million reads per library. Diversity and physicochemical repertoire analyses covered about a dozen donors pooled from two independent experiments. Naive subsets from 5 or 6 donors and memory cells from 3 donors were included in the TRBV-TRBJ cluster analysis. The full study reports these points: TRB CDR3s from CXCR3-positive naive cells showed higher hydrophobicity (lower Kidera factor 4), lower energy, and higher strength and volume indices than CXCR3-negative naive cells. Because CXCR3 expression was partially decreased after cryopreservation, freshly isolated PBMCs were used for most assays. Naive CXCR3-negative and CXCR3-positive cells from the same donor showed similar TRBV-TRBJ usage, whereas memory cells showed distinct patterns. Because surface CD5, which is linked to self-reactivity in mice, was comparable between the naive subsets, TCR interaction strength was also inferred from TRB CDR3 physicochemical properties. Repertoire diversity was comparably high in both naive subsets but much lower in memory CD8+ T cells.

CDR1 and CDR2, per the germline V gene, are SGDLS and YYNGEE. The CDR3 covers 12 residues, taking in both the cysteine and the phenylalanine. No nucleotide data were recorded. For every CD8+ T cell subset, approximately 300,000 cells were flow-sorted straight into RLT lysis buffer, and each subset was sorted in triplicate. To exclude memory contaminants, naive CD8+ T cells were stringently defined as CD45RO-CCR7+CD27+CD95-. Standard density gradient centrifugation was used to isolate peripheral blood mononuclear cells from buffy coats. A FACSAria III was used to flow-sort naive CXCR3-negative and CXCR3-positive CD8+ T cells. Total RNA was extracted from sorted cells using an RNeasy Mini Kit. Remarks on this clonotype: Its target antigen remains unknown.

The sequencer was a NextSeq 550. The Human TCR Profiling Kit (MiLaboratory) was used to prepare UMI-labeled 5' RACE TRB cDNA libraries. cDNA synthesis used the entire amount of extracted RNA, and PCR amplification then used the entire amount of cDNA produced. Libraries were prepared in parallel with an identical number of PCR cycles. Regarding the original processing steps: MIGEC and MiXCR extracted about 57,000 +/- 9,900 unique UMI-labeled TRB cDNA molecules per library, requiring at least two reads per UMI. On average, approximately 40,000 +/- 10,000 functional in-frame TRB CDR3 nucleotide clonotypes lacking stop codons were found per library. After each sample was downsampled to 5000 UMI-labeled TRB molecules, VDJtools was used to calculate diversity metrics such as normalized Shannon-Wiener and Chao1. For the central five CDR3 residues, VDJtools calculated physicochemical properties weighted by clonotype size, namely interaction energy, strength, volume and Kidera factor 4. TCRdb reprocessed the sequencing reads and holds a single record per CDR3 protein sequence, with no DNA. TCRdb, not the authors, supplied the V and J calls. The record for this sample contains about 120,000 distinct CDR3 sequences. The ten largest account for about 0.35% of the sample.

This receptor chain uses TRBV9 and TRBJ2-1. The TCR was taken from a human donor in good health. Some clones in this sample may be carry-over from other donors' samples. Sequencing used naive CXCR3+ CD8+ T cells from blood. The cell subset or site label on this specimen signifies: CD45RO-CCR7+CD27+CD95- naive CD8+ T cells expressing CXCR3 (TNR3+). The CDR3 has the sequence CASSVAVNEQFF.